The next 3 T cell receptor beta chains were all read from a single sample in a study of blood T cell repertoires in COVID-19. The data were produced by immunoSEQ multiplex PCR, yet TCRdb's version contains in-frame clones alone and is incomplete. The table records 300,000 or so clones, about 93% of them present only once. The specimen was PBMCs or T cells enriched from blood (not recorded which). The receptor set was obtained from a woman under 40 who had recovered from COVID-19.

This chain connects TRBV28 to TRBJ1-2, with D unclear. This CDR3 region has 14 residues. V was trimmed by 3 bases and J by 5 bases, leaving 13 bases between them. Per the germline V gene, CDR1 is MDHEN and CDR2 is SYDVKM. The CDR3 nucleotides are TGTGCCAGCAGTTTGTCGGGAGTCGGTTATGGCTACACCTTC. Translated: CASSLSGVGYGYTF.

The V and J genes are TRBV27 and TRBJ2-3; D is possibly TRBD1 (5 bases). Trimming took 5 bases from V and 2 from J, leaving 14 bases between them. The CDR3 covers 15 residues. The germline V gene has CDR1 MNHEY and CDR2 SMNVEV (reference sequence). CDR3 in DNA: TGTGCCAGCAGTCGGCAGGGATTAGACACAGATACGCAGTATTTT. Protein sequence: CASSRQGLDTDTQYF.

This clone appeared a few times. CDR3 protein: CASSLASWENPYNEQFF. DNA of the CDR3: TGTGCCAGCAGCTTAGCGTCCTGGGAGAACCCCTACAATGAGCAGTTCTTC. The chain has TRBV7-6 and TRBJ2-1; the D gene is possibly TRBD2 (5 bases). There are 17 residues in the CDR3. Germline assignment: CDR1 SGHVS and CDR2 FNYEAQ. V lost 0 bases to trimming and J lost 2 bases, with 14 bases between them.